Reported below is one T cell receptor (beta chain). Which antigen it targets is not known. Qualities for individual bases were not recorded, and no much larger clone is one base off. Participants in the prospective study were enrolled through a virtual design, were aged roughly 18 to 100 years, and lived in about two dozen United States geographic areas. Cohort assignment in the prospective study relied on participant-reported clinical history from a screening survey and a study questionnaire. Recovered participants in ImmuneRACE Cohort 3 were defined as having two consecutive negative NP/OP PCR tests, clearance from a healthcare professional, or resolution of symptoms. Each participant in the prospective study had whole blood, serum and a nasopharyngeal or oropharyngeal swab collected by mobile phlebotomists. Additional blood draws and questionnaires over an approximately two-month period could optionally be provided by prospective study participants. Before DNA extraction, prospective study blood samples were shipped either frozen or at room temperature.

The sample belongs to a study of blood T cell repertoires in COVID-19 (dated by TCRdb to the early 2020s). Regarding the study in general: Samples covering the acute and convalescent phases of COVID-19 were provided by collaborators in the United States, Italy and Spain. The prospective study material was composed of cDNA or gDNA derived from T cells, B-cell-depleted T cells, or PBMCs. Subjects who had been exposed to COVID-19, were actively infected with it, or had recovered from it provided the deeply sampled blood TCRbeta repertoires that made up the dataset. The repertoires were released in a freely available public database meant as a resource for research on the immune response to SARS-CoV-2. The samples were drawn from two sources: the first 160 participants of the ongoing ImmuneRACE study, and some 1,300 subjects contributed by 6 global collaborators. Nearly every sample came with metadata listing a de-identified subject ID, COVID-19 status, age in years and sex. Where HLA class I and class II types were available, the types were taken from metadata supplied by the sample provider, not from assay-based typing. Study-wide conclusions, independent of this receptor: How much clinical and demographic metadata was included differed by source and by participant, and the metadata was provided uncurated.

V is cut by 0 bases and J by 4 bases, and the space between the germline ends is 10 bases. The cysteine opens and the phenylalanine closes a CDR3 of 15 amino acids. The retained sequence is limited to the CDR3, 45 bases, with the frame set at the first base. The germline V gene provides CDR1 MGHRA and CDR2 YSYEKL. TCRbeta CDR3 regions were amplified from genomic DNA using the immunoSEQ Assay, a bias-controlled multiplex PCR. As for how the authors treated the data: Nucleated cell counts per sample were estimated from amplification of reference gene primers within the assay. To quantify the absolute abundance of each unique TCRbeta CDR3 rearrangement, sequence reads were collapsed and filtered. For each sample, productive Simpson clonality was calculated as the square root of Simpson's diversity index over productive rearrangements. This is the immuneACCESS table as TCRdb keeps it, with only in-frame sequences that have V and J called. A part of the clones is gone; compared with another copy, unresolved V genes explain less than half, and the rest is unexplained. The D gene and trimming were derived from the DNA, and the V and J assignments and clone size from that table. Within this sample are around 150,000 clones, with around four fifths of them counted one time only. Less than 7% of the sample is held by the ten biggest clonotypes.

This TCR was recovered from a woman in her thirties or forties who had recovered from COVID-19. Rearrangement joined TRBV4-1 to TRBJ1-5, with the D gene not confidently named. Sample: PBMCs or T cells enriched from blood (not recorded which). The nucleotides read TGCGCCAGCAGCCAAGATTTAACGAGGAATCAGCCCCAGCATTTT. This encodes CASSQDLTRNQPQHF.